This T cell receptor (beta chain) was captured in a study of blood T cell repertoires in COVID-19. In the study overall: Sites across the United States, Italy and Spain contributed samples from acute and convalescent COVID-19.

The V and J ends lost 3 bases and 9 bases respectively, with 16 bases between them. In germline, CDR1 is SGDLS, CDR2 YYNGEE. CDR3 length: 14 amino acids. Sequencing was performed with immunoSEQ multiplex PCR; in TCRdb, only in-frame clones are kept and a portion is missing. The table includes tens of thousands of clones, approximately 91% detected once. The chain has TRBV9 and TRBJ2-1; D possibly corresponds to TRBD2 (5 bases). The sample was peripheral blood. This clonotype was sampled from a human donor in a cohort sampled during active COVID-19. CDR3 nucleotide sequence: TGTGCCAGCAGCGCCCCCCCTGAGGGCGGTGAGCAGTTCTTC. It codes for CASSAPPEGGEQFF.